Below, one TCR beta chain is given with its context. What it binds is not known. Use of 60 Vbeta and 13 Jbeta primers characterized the PCR. As processed by the authors: A later analysis tallied roughly 77 million unique TCR beta chains, approximately 10 million of them shared. Profiling relied on immunoSEQ multiplex PCR, and the TCRdb table lists in-frame clones only, not all of them. For V, J and clone size, that table is used; D and trimming come from the DNA. Of about 130,000 clones in the sample, about 86% were seen once. The data stem from a study of cytomegalovirus exposure and HLA in healthy donors. General study findings and limits: Most CMV-associated TCR beta chains appeared HLA-restricted in a later analysis. Association of a missense DCLRE1C variant with TCR beta V- and J-gene trimming was reported in a later analysis.

J was trimmed by 1 base and V by 1 base; bases with no gene match: 2. The germline CDR1 and CDR2 sequences are SGHRS and YFSETQ. There are 15 residues in the CDR3. The specimen was PBMCs. The chain joins TRBV5-1 to TRBJ2-3, with TRBD2 identical over 8 bases. The source is a woman aged 25 to 39 in good health and CMV-seronegative. The DNA for the CDR3 is TGCGCCAGCAGCTTGCTCGGGGGGGGCACAGATACGCAGTATTTT. It yields the protein CASSLLGGGTDTQYF.